This T cell receptor beta chain stems from a study of blood T cell repertoires in COVID-19. Looking at the study overall: In each case, the material was cDNA or gDNA derived from T cells, B-cell-depleted T cells, or PBMCs.

Deletions cut 5 bases from V and 3 bases from J, with 14 bases between. The CDR3 runs 15 residues. Germline CDR1 and CDR2: MNHEY and SMNVEV (reference sequence). In this sample, this clone turned up a few times. Original methodology: Using reference gene primer amplification, nucleated cell counts were estimated. Some clones are missing from TCRdb's copy, which holds only in-frame ones; the method was immunoSEQ multiplex PCR. V and J calls and clone size are given by that table; D and trimming were obtained from the DNA. This table has around 120,000 clones, over 60% appearing once. This rearrangement joins TRBV27 to TRBJ2-1; D is perhaps TRBD2 (6 bases). The origin of this receptor is a man aged 65 to 79 with acute or convalescent COVID-19. The sequenced material came from peripheral blood. As DNA, the CDR3 is TGTGCCAGCAGTCCAACTAGCCCCAACTACAATGAGCAGTTCTTC. This sequence encodes CASSPTSPNYNEQFF.